This passage covers 9 T cell receptor beta chains from one sample sequenced in a study of blood T cell repertoires in COVID-19. Clones were sequenced by immunoSEQ multiplex PCR, and TCRdb holds only the in-frame ones, with some missing. Among about 310,000 clones listed, approximately 86% were seen once. Sequencing was performed on peripheral blood. These receptors were obtained from a man aged 70 or older with acute or convalescent COVID-19.

V usage is TRBV5-1 and J usage is TRBJ2-3; no reliable D call. The CDR3 has 13 amino acids. V lost 1 base, J lost 6 bases, and 9 bases lay in between. In germline, CDR1 is SGHRS, CDR2 YFSETQ. The CDR3 DNA follows: TGCGCCAGCAGCTTGAACCAGGTTGATACGCAGTATTTT. The encoded protein is CASSLNQVDTQYF. The full variable domain, rest sourced from reference TRBV5-1 and TRBJ2-3, is KAGVTQTPRYLIKTRGQQVTLSCSPISGHRSVSWYQQTPGQGLQFLFEYFSETQRNKGNFPGRFSGRQFSNSRSEMNVSTLELGDSALYLCASSLNQVDTQYFGPGTRLTVL.

The table lists this clone with a count of one. The V and J genes are TRBV28 and TRBJ1-4, with D possibly TRBD1 on 5 matching bases. The CDR3 runs 13 residues. Between the trimmed V and J ends, which lost 11 bases and 8 bases, there was a span of 18 bases. Per the germline V gene, CDR1 is MDHEN and CDR2 is SYDVKM. Here the CDR3 reads CAVNPGEKEKLFF. CDR3 in DNA: TGTGCCGTAAATCCGGGGGAGAAAGAAAAACTGTTTTTT.

The chain employs TRBV6-5 and TRBJ2-2, with TRBD2 matching over 9 bases. Germline lookup yields CDR1 MNHEY and CDR2 SVGAGI. The CDR3 sequence is 16 residues long. The J segment lost 4 bases and the V segment lost 0 bases, leaving 3 bases of the junction unmatched. The CDR3 spells CASSYSASGATGELFF. CDR3 nucleotides: TGTGCCAGCAGTTACTCCGCTAGCGGGGCCACCGGGGAGCTGTTTTTT.

The rearrangement joins TRBV3-1 (or the pseudogene TRBV3-2) to TRBJ2-2; 10 nucleotides align to TRBD2. Per the germline V gene, CDR1 is LGHDT and CDR2 is YNNKEL (reference sequence). V was pared by 0 bases and J by 4 bases, with 5 bases of the junction left unmatched. This CDR3 comprises 17 residues. This CDR3 is CASSQEPSGSRTGELFF. CDR3 in DNA: TGTGCCAGCAGCCAAGAGCCTAGCGGGAGTCGCACCGGGGAGCTGTTTTTT.

The gene calls are TRBV28 and TRBJ1-2; no firm D call. Germline CDR1 is MDHEN and CDR2 is SYDVKM. Trimming took off 6 bases at V and 8 bases at J, with 16 bases between the two ends. CDR3 size: 13 residues. The DNA for the CDR3 is TGTGCCAGCAGCGAAAACGGGAAGTGGGGCTACACCTTC. Translated: CASSENGKWGYTF.

The chain has TRBV28 and TRBJ2-3; D is uncertain. V was cut by 6 bases and J by 5 bases, with 9 bases left in between. The V gene's germline CDR1 is MDHEN and CDR2 SYDVKM. CDR3 size: 12 residues. The CDR3, as DNA: TGTGCCAGCAGGTACGTACAAGATACGCAGTATTTT. Translated, it gives CASRYVQDTQYF.

V usage is TRBV7-9 and J usage is TRBJ2-5; 14 bases line up with TRBD2. The J call is doubtful: the DNA matches TRBJ2-7 better. The length of the CDR3 is 15 residues. Looked up from germline, CDR1 is SEHNR and CDR2 is FQNEAQ (reference sequence). DNA for the CDR3: TGTGCCAGCAGCAGGACTAGCGGGGGGTCCTACGAGCAGTACTTC. It encodes CASSRTSGGSYEQYF.

The chain uses TRBV30 and TRBJ2-2, with 10 bases that match TRBD2. Unmatched junction bases numbered 4, after V lost 5 bases and J lost 1 base. Germline loops: CDR1 GTSNPN, CDR2 SVGIG (reference sequence). The CDR3 runs 15 residues. The CDR3 here is CAWDWTSGNTGELFF. The DNA for the CDR3 is TGTGCCTGGGACTGGACTAGCGGGAACACCGGGGAGCTGTTTTTT.

A few counts support this clone. In the same sample, other DNA sequences code for this CDR3. The V call is TRBV7-2, the J call TRBJ2-2, with 12 bases fitting TRBD2. CDR3 length equals 16 residues. J gave up 1 base and V 4 bases, and 1 base lay outside the gene matches. CDR1 and CDR2 (germline): SGHTA, FQGNSA. In nucleotides, the CDR3 is TGTGCCAGCAGCTCGACTAGCGGGGGGAACACCGGGGAGCTGTTTTTT. Protein: CASSSTSGGNTGELFF.